This T cell receptor beta chain was captured in a study of cytotoxic CD8 clonotypes in ibrutinib-treated CLL. Whole-study results and caveats: Progressing patients had sampling times that differed from those of sustained-remission patients.

Concerning this clone itself: Its antigen is as yet unknown.

The repertoire was sequenced with immunoSEQ multiplex PCR; TCRdb's copy has only in-frame clones and lacks some. The sample includes tens of thousands of clones, roughly 75% of them seen just once. From germline, CDR1 is SGHRS and CDR2 YFSETQ. Trimming took 0 bases from V and 0 from J, leaving 1 base between them. This CDR3 is 13 amino acids long. The clonotype originates from a human donor with chronic lymphocytic leukemia. J is TRBJ2-1 and V is TRBV5-1; no definite D call. The sample in question was PBMCs, obtained before ibrutinib treatment. CDR3 residues: CASSLDSYNEQFF. Written as DNA, the CDR3 is TGCGCCAGCAGCTTGGACTCCTACAATGAGCAGTTCTTC.